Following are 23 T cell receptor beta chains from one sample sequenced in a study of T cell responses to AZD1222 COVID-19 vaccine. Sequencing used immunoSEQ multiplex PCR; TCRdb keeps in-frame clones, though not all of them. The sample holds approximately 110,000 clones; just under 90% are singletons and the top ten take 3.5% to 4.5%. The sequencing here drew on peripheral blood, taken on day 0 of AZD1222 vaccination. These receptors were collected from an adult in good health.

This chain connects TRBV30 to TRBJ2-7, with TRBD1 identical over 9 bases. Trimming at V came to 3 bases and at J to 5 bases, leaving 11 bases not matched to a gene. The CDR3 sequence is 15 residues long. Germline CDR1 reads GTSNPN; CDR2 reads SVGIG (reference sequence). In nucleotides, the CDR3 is TGTGCCTGGAGCGAACAGGGACAGGGAGTGAACGAGCAGTACTTC. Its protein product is CAWSEQGQGVNEQYF.

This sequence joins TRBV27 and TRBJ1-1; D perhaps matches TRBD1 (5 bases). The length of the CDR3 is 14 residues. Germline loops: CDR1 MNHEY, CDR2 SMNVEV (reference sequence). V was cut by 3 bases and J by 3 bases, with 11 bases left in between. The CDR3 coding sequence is TGTGCCAGCAGTTTCGGGGCCTCCCACACTGAAGCTTTCTTT. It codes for CASSFGASHTEAFF.

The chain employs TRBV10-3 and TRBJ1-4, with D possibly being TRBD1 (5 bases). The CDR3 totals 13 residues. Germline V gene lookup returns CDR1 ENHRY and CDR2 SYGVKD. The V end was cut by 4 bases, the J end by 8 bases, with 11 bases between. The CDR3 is CAISGGDEEKLFF. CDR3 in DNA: TGTGCCATCAGTGGGGGGGATGAAGAAAAACTGTTTTTT.

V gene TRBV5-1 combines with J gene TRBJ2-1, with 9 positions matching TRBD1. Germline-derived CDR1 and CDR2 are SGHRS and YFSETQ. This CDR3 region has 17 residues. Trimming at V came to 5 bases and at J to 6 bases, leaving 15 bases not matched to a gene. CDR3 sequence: CASSPWPHGTGSNEQFF. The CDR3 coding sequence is TGCGCCAGCAGTCCTTGGCCCCACGGGACAGGGAGCAATGAGCAGTTCTTC. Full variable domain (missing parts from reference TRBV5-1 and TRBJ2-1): KAGVTQTPRYLIKTRGQQVTLSCSPISGHRSVSWYQQTPGQGLQFLFEYFSETQRNKGNFPGRFSGRQFSNSRSEMNVSTLELGDSALYLCASSPWPHGTGSNEQFFGPGTRLTVL.

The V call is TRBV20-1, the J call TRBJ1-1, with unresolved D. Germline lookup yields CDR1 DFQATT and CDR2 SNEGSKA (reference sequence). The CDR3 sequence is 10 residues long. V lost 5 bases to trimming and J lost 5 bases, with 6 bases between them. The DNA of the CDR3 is TGCAGTGCTCTTCGGACTGAAGCTTTCTTT. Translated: CSALRTEAFF.

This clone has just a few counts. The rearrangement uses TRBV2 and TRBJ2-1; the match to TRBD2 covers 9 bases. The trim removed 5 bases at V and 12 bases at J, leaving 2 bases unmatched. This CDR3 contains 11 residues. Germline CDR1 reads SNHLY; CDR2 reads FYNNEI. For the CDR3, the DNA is TGTGCCAGCAGTTATAGCGGGGGGCAGTTCTTC. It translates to CASSYSGGQFF.

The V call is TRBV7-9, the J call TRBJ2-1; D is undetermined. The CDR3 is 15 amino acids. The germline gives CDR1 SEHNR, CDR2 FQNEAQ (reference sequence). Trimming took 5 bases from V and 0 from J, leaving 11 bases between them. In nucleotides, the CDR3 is TGTGCCAGCAGCCAAGAGGAGAGCTCCTACAATGAGCAGTTCTTC. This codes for CASSQEESSYNEQFF.

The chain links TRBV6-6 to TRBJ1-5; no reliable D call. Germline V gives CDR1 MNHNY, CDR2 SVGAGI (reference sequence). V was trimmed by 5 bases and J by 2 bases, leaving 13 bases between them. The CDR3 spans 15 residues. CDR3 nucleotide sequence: TGTGCCAGCAGTCACGGGTCTCCACGCAATCAGCCCCAGCATTTT. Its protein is CASSHGSPRNQPQHF.

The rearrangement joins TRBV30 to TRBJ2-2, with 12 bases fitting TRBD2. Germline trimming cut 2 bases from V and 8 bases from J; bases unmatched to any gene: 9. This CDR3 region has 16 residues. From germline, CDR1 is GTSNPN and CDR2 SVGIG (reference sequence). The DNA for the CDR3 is TGTGCCTGGAGTCCCCGAGGACTAGCGGGAAGAGGGGAGCTGTTTTTT. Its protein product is CAWSPRGLAGRGELFF. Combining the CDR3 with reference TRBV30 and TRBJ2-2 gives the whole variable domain SQTIHQWPATLVQPVGSPLSLECTVEGTSNPNLYWYRQAAGRGLQLLFYSVGIGQISSEVPQNLSASRPQDRQFILSSKKLLLSDSGFYLCAWSPRGLAGRGELFFGEGSRLTVL.

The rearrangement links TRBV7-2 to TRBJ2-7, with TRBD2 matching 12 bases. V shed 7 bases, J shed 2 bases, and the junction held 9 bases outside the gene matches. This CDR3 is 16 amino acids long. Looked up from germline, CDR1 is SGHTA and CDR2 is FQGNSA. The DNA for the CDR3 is TGTGCCAGCACCCGACTAGCGGGGGCCTCTACCTACGAGCAGTACTTC. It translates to CASTRLAGASTYEQYF.

For the CDR3, the DNA is TGTGCCAGTAGTGACGGGGCAAGCGGCTATGGCTACACCTTC. Amino acids: CASSDGASGYGYTF. This sequence joins TRBV19 and TRBJ1-2; possibly TRBD1 for D (5 bases). Germline V gene sequence: CDR1 LNHDA, CDR2 SQIVND (reference sequence). The CDR3 extends over 14 amino acids. The V end was cut by 5 bases, the J end by 4 bases, with 14 bases between.

CDR3 loop: CASSLSVAGGGETQYF. CDR3 sequence (DNA): TGTGCCAGCAGTTTATCGGTAGCGGGGGGCGGGGAGACCCAGTACTTC. This sequence joins TRBV28 and TRBJ2-5; 10 bases map to TRBD2. Trimming at V came to 1 base and at J to 5 bases, leaving 7 bases not matched to a gene. CDR1 is MDHEN and CDR2 is SYDVKM in the germline V gene. The CDR3 length is 16 residues.

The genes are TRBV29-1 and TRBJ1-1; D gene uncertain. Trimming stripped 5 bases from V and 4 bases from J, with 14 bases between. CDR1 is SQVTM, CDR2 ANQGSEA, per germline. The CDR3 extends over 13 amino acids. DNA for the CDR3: TGCAGCGTTCATCCGCTCTCGGGCACTGAAGCTTTCTTT. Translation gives CSVHPLSGTEAFF.

The DNA of the CDR3 is TGTGCCAGCAGTTTACAGGGGGCTGCCTACGAGCAGTACTTC. Residues: CASSLQGAAYEQYF. J is TRBJ2-7 and V is TRBV27; 8 bases align to TRBD1. After removal of 2 bases from V and 2 bases from J, the junction contained 2 bases not matched to a gene. CDR1 MNHEY and CDR2 SMNVEV come from the germline V gene (reference sequence). The CDR3 extends over 14 amino acids.

The CDR3 coding sequence is TGTGCCAGCAGCTTATACGGACAGGGGAAAGGCTACACCTTC. Translated: CASSLYGQGKGYTF. This chain uses TRBV13 with TRBJ1-2; TRBD1 agrees at 9 bases. With 2 bases clipped from V and 8 bases from J, the junction kept 6 bases outside the gene matches. CDR1 and CDR2 from the germline V gene are PRHDT and FYEKMQ (reference sequence). This CDR3 is built from 14 residues.

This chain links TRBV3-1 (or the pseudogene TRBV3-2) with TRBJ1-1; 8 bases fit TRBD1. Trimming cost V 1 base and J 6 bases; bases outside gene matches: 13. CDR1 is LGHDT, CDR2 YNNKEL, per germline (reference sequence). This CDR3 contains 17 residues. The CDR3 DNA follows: TGTGCCAGCAGCCAAGTCCCTTTTACAGGGGGTGGGGCTGAAGCTTTCTTT. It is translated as CASSQVPFTGGGAEAFF.

The CDR3 nucleotides are TGCAGCGTTGGGGACGGCAGGACCGGGGAGCTGTTTTTT. Translation: CSVGDGRTGELFF. The J gene is TRBJ2-2, the V gene TRBV29-1; D may be TRBD1 or TRBD2 (5 bases each). The CDR3 runs 13 residues. Trimming removed 4 bases from V and 5 bases from J, with 11 bases in between. Germline lookup yields CDR1 SQVTM and CDR2 ANQGSEA.

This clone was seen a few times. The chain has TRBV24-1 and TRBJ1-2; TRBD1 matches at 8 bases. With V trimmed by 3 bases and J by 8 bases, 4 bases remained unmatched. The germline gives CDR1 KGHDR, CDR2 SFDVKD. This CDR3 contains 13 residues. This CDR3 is CATSDVTGEGYTF. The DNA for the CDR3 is TGTGCCACCAGTGATGTGACAGGGGAGGGCTACACCTTC.

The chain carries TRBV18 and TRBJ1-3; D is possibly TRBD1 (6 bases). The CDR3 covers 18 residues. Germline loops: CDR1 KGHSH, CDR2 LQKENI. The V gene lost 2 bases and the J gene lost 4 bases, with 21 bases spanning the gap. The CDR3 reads CASSPRDTAPEEGNTIYF. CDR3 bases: TGTGCCAGCTCACCAAGGGACACGGCCCCCGAAGAGGGAAACACCATATATTTT.

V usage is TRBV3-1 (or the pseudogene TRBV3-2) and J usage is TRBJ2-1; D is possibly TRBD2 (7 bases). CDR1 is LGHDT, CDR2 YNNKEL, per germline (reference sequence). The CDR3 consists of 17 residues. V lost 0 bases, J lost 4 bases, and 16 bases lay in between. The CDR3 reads CASSQDPPAGTYNEQFF. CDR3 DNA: TGTGCCAGCAGCCAAGATCCACCAGCGGGGACATACAATGAGCAGTTCTTC.

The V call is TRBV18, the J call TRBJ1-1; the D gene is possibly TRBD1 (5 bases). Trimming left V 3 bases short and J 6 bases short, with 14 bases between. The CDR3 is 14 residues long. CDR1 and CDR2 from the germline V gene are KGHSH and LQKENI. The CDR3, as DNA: TGTGCCAGCTCACCTCAGTCCAGGGAGGCTGAAGCTTTCTTT. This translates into CASSPQSREAEAFF.

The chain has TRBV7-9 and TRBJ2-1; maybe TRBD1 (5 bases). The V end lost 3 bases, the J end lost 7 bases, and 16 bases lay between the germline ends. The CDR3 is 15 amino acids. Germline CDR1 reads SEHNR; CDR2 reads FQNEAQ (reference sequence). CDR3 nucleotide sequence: TGTGCCAGCAGCTTGGGGCAGGGAAACGTTAATGAGCAGTTCTTC. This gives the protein CASSLGQGNVNEQFF.

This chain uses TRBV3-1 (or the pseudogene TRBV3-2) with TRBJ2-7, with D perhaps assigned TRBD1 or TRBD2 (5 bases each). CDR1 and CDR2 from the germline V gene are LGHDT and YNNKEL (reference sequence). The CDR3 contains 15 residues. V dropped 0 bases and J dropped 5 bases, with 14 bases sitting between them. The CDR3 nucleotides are TGTGCCAGCAGCCAAGATGTGGGGGTGTTGAACGAGCAGTACTTC. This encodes CASSQDVGVLNEQYF.